The rows below give T cell receptor beta chains drawn from one sample of a study of early T cells in non-severe SARS-CoV-2 infection. Each CDR3 protein gets one entry after TCRdb re-called the 5' RACE reads with MiXCR. The sample shows tens of thousands of distinct CDR3 sequences, 13% of them seen only once. Sequenced material: whole blood. The origin of the receptors is an adult who was a healthcare worker with PCR-confirmed SARS-CoV-2 infection or an uninfected control (not recorded which). The CDR3 runs from the conserved cysteine through the conserved F or W. Fields, in order: CDR3 DNA, CDR3 protein, D gene, J gene, V gene, clone size. D genes are given only for firm matches. The listing skips clone size in some rows; elsewhere it reads once, few, many or a size class.

cdr3_nt: TGCAGTGCTAGCGAAACTTCGGCTTCGCAACCACAGCATTTT; cdr3_aa: CSASETSASQPQHF; d_call: -; j_call: TRBJ1-5; v_call: TRBV20-1; clone_size: few
cdr3_nt: TGCGCCAACAGCTTGGGGACAGCGGTCTACGAGCAGTACTTC; cdr3_aa: CANSLGTAVYEQYF; d_call: TRBD1; j_call: TRBJ2-7; v_call: TRBV5-1; clone_size: -
cdr3_nt: TGTGCCAGCTTTAGCTCCTACAATGAGCAGTTCTTC; cdr3_aa: CASFSSYNEQFF; d_call: -; j_call: TRBJ2-1; v_call: TRBV7-8; clone_size: -
cdr3_nt: TGTGCCACCAGCAGACCGGGACAGGAGAAAAACATTCAGTACTTC; cdr3_aa: CATSRPGQEKNIQYF; d_call: TRBD1; j_call: TRBJ2-4; v_call: TRBV15; clone_size: few
cdr3_nt: TGTGCCAGCAGCCCCGACAGGGGTTTGGGGTCACCCCTCCACTTT; cdr3_aa: CASSPDRGLGSPLHF; d_call: TRBD1; j_call: TRBJ1-6; v_call: TRBV7-2; clone_size: many
cdr3_nt: TGTGCCAGCAGCACTACAGGGTTAAATGAAATACTGTTTTTT; cdr3_aa: CASSTTGLNEILFF; d_call: -; j_call: TRBJ1-4; v_call: TRBV7-8; clone_size: -
cdr3_nt: TGTGCCAGCACTTGGAGCGGGGGGATCACAGATACGCAGTATTTT; cdr3_aa: CASTWSGGITDTQYF; d_call: TRBD2; j_call: TRBJ2-3; v_call: TRBV12-3/TRBV12-4; clone_size: -
cdr3_nt: TGTGCCAGCAAGACAGGGGCTGTTTCAGATACGCAGTATTTT; cdr3_aa: CASKTGAVSDTQYF; d_call: TRBD1; j_call: TRBJ2-3; v_call: TRBV11-3; clone_size: -
cdr3_nt: TGTGCCAGCAGCTTGTCCGGGTACAATGAGCAGTTCTTC; cdr3_aa: CASSLSGYNEQFF; d_call: -; j_call: TRBJ2-1; v_call: TRBV7-3; clone_size: few
cdr3_nt: TGTGCCAGCAGCTTAACGGCAGGGGGCGAGAACTACGAGCAGTACTTC; cdr3_aa: CASSLTAGGENYEQYF; d_call: TRBD1; j_call: TRBJ2-7; v_call: TRBV11-2; clone_size: many
cdr3_nt: TGTGCCAGCAGCTTAGCAGCTCTGCAGGGAGATACGCAGTATTTT; cdr3_aa: CASSLAALQGDTQYF; d_call: -; j_call: TRBJ2-3; v_call: TRBV11-2; clone_size: few
cdr3_nt: TGTGCCAGCAGCCCGGGATCCGAGGGAGATACGCAGTATTTT; cdr3_aa: CASSPGSEGDTQYF; d_call: -; j_call: TRBJ2-3; v_call: TRBV11-3; clone_size: few
cdr3_nt: TGCAGTGCTAGTTCTGGCCAAGAGACCCAGTACTTC; cdr3_aa: CSASSGQETQYF; d_call: -; j_call: TRBJ2-5; v_call: TRBV20-1; clone_size: many
cdr3_nt: TGTGCCAGCAGTTTAGGAGGGAACCATGGCGGCTACACCTTC; cdr3_aa: CASSLGGNHGGYTF; d_call: -; j_call: TRBJ1-2; v_call: TRBV12-3/TRBV12-4; clone_size: -
cdr3_nt: TGTGCCAGCAGCTCCGACCCTCGCACAGATACGCAGTATTTT; cdr3_aa: CASSSDPRTDTQYF; d_call: -; j_call: TRBJ2-3; v_call: TRBV11-2; clone_size: -
cdr3_nt: TGTGCCAGCAGCTTAGACATGAATAGCAATCAGCCCCAGCATTTT; cdr3_aa: CASSLDMNSNQPQHF; d_call: -; j_call: TRBJ1-5; v_call: TRBV11-2; clone_size: -
cdr3_nt: TGTGCCAGCAGCGTAGTGGCGGGGGGGCCGATTGAGCAGTTCTTC; cdr3_aa: CASSVVAGGPIEQFF; d_call: TRBD2; j_call: TRBJ2-1; v_call: TRBV9; clone_size: few
cdr3_nt: TGCAGCGTTGAGCTGGGGGGCGGCACAGATACGCAGTATTTT; cdr3_aa: CSVELGGGTDTQYF; d_call: -; j_call: TRBJ2-3; v_call: TRBV29-1; clone_size: few
cdr3_nt: TGTGCCAGCAGTTTATACGCCGGGGGCTCGAACACTGAAGCTTTCTTT; cdr3_aa: CASSLYAGGSNTEAFF; d_call: -; j_call: TRBJ1-1; v_call: TRBV27; clone_size: many
cdr3_nt: TGTGCCAGCAGATCCGCCCTGGGGGGGGCGAACACCGGGGAGCTGTTTTTT; cdr3_aa: CASRSALGGANTGELFF; d_call: TRBD2; j_call: TRBJ2-2; v_call: TRBV6-5; clone_size: -
cdr3_nt: TGTGCCAGCAGCTTAGAGAGGATGGGTGAGCAGTTCTTC; cdr3_aa: CASSLERMGEQFF; d_call: -; j_call: TRBJ2-1; v_call: TRBV7-2; clone_size: many
cdr3_nt: TGTGCCAGCTCACTGACGGGGTTTTACGAGCAGTACTTC; cdr3_aa: CASSLTGFYEQYF; d_call: -; j_call: TRBJ2-7; v_call: TRBV18; clone_size: many
cdr3_nt: TGTGCCAGCAGCTTAATAGGAGTGGGGAACACTGAAGCTTTCTTT; cdr3_aa: CASSLIGVGNTEAFF; d_call: -; j_call: TRBJ1-1; v_call: TRBV13; clone_size: few
cdr3_nt: TGTGCCAGCAGCCTCCAGACAGAGAACACTGAAGCTTTCTTT; cdr3_aa: CASSLQTENTEAFF; d_call: -; j_call: TRBJ1-1; v_call: TRBV11-2; clone_size: -
cdr3_nt: TGTGCCAGCAGTGAAGCAGGCAGTTTAAACTATGGCTACACCTTC; cdr3_aa: CASSEAGSLNYGYTF; d_call: -; j_call: TRBJ1-2; v_call: TRBV6-1; clone_size: few
cdr3_nt: TGTGCCAGCAGCTCCCTCTTAACTAGCGGGGGGGCAGGAGGAGAGACCCAGTACTTC; cdr3_aa: CASSSLLTSGGAGGETQYF; d_call: TRBD2; j_call: TRBJ2-5; v_call: TRBV11-2; clone_size: many
cdr3_nt: TGCAGCGTCGCCCTGACAGGGGGTGGTACTGAAGCTTTCTTT; cdr3_aa: CSVALTGGGTEAFF; d_call: TRBD1; j_call: TRBJ1-1; v_call: TRBV29-1; clone_size: -
cdr3_nt: TGTGCCAGCACCGGGAAAATCCCTGAAGCTTTCTTT; cdr3_aa: CASTGKIPEAFF; d_call: -; j_call: TRBJ1-1; v_call: TRBV6-1; clone_size: many
cdr3_nt: TGTGCCAGCAGCGGGGGTGTCTCTAGCACAGATACGCAGTATTTT; cdr3_aa: CASSGGVSSTDTQYF; d_call: -; j_call: TRBJ2-3; v_call: TRBV6-2/TRBV6-3; clone_size: many
cdr3_nt: TGCAGCGTTATACCGGGACACATGAACACTGAAGCTTTCTTT; cdr3_aa: CSVIPGHMNTEAFF; d_call: -; j_call: TRBJ1-1; v_call: TRBV29-1; clone_size: -
cdr3_nt: TGTGCCAGTAAAATCGGGGGGAACACCGGGGAGCTGTTTTTT; cdr3_aa: CASKIGGNTGELFF; d_call: -; j_call: TRBJ2-2; v_call: TRBV19; clone_size: many
cdr3_nt: TGTGCCAGCAGTTTCTTCTCCGCGGGTCGGGGCACAGATACGCAGTATTTT; cdr3_aa: CASSFFSAGRGTDTQYF; d_call: -; j_call: TRBJ2-3; v_call: TRBV12-3/TRBV12-4; clone_size: many
cdr3_nt: TGTGCCAGCAGCACGGGGGGCCTTAGCGAGCAGTACTTC; cdr3_aa: CASSTGGLSEQYF; d_call: -; j_call: TRBJ2-7; v_call: TRBV5-6; clone_size: -
cdr3_nt: TGTGCCATCAGTGACCGACAACGGGTTCTGAGCACTGAAGCTTTCTTT; cdr3_aa: CAISDRQRVLSTEAFF; d_call: -; j_call: TRBJ1-1; v_call: TRBV10-3; clone_size: few
cdr3_nt: TGTGCCAGCAGCCCCGGACAGGCGGCCCAAGAGACCCAGTACTTC; cdr3_aa: CASSPGQAAQETQYF; d_call: TRBD1; j_call: TRBJ2-5; v_call: TRBV7-9; clone_size: few
cdr3_nt: TGCGCCACCAGGGCGGGGAGCACAGATACGCAGTATTTT; cdr3_aa: CATRAGSTDTQYF; d_call: -; j_call: TRBJ2-3; v_call: TRBV5-1; clone_size: -
cdr3_nt: TGTGCCAGCAGTTTAGGTGCGGGGTCCGGGCGATATAGCAATCAGCCCCAGCATTTT; cdr3_aa: CASSLGAGSGRYSNQPQHF; d_call: -; j_call: TRBJ1-5; v_call: TRBV12-3/TRBV12-4; clone_size: many
cdr3_nt: TGTGCCAGCAGTTTAGGAGGCAGGGGGGATCAGCCCCAGCATTTT; cdr3_aa: CASSLGGRGDQPQHF; d_call: TRBD1; j_call: TRBJ1-5; v_call: TRBV12-3/TRBV12-4; clone_size: many
cdr3_nt: TGCAGCGTTTCCCCCCTTGGGGGCTATGGCTACACCTTC; cdr3_aa: CSVSPLGGYGYTF; d_call: -; j_call: TRBJ1-2; v_call: TRBV29-1; clone_size: few
cdr3_nt: TGTGCCAGCAGCCAAAAGGTCTCTGGAAACACCATATATTTT; cdr3_aa: CASSQKVSGNTIYF; d_call: -; j_call: TRBJ1-3; v_call: TRBV3-1; clone_size: -
cdr3_nt: TGCGCCAGCAGCCCCGTGTGGGGGACAGGGCGGGAAAAACTGTTTTTT; cdr3_aa: CASSPVWGTGREKLFF; d_call: TRBD1; j_call: TRBJ1-4; v_call: TRBV5-1; clone_size: few
cdr3_nt: TGTGCCACAGGGGGTGTCAGCCCACCCTATGGCTACACCTTC; cdr3_aa: CATGGVSPPYGYTF; d_call: TRBD1; j_call: TRBJ1-2; v_call: TRBV6-5; clone_size: many
cdr3_nt: TGTGCCAGCAGCAGGACAGGGGGTGACGGCTACACCTTC; cdr3_aa: CASSRTGGDGYTF; d_call: TRBD1; j_call: TRBJ1-2; v_call: TRBV6-1; clone_size: many
cdr3_nt: TGTGCCAGCAGTCCCAGACAGGGGAACACCGGGGAGCTGTTTTTT; cdr3_aa: CASSPRQGNTGELFF; d_call: TRBD1; j_call: TRBJ2-2; v_call: TRBV12-3/TRBV12-4; clone_size: few
cdr3_nt: TGTGCCACCGGCCGGGGGGGTTATACGCAGTATTTT; cdr3_aa: CATGRGGYTQYF; d_call: TRBD2; j_call: TRBJ2-3; v_call: TRBV19; clone_size: few
cdr3_nt: TGCGCCAGCAGCCAAACGGTTTTGGCTGAAGCTTTCTTT; cdr3_aa: CASSQTVLAEAFF; d_call: -; j_call: TRBJ1-1; v_call: TRBV4-3; clone_size: -
cdr3_nt: TGTGCCAGCAATAACCCTAGCACAGATACGCAGTATTTT; cdr3_aa: CASNNPSTDTQYF; d_call: -; j_call: TRBJ2-3; v_call: TRBV12-3/TRBV12-4; clone_size: many
cdr3_nt: TGTGCCAGCAGTTTTACGGCAGGGGGCACAGATACGCAGTATTTT; cdr3_aa: CASSFTAGGTDTQYF; d_call: -; j_call: TRBJ2-3; v_call: TRBV12-3/TRBV12-4; clone_size: few
cdr3_nt: TGTGCCAGCAGTGAAGCTGGCAGAATAGAGCAGTACTTC; cdr3_aa: CASSEAGRIEQYF; d_call: -; j_call: TRBJ2-7; v_call: TRBV6-1; clone_size: many
cdr3_nt: TGTGCCAGCAGCCCAGGACTAGCGGGGGGGTACCAAGAGACCCAGTACTTC; cdr3_aa: CASSPGLAGGYQETQYF; d_call: TRBD2; j_call: TRBJ2-5; v_call: TRBV3-1; clone_size: few
cdr3_nt: TGTGCCAGCAGCCTGACGTCGACAGGGCGCCTCCACTTT; cdr3_aa: CASSLTSTGRLHF; d_call: TRBD1; j_call: TRBJ1-6; v_call: TRBV7-3; clone_size: -
cdr3_nt: TGTGCCAGCTCACTCCAGGGCAGGGGAGCGGCCACTGAAGCTTTCTTT; cdr3_aa: CASSLQGRGAATEAFF; d_call: -; j_call: TRBJ1-1; v_call: TRBV18; clone_size: few
cdr3_nt: TGTGCCAGCTCCCCTCCGGCGACAGGGGGTTCCGAGCAGTACTTC; cdr3_aa: CASSPPATGGSEQYF; d_call: TRBD1; j_call: TRBJ2-7; v_call: TRBV18; clone_size: many
cdr3_nt: TGTGCCAGCAGCTGGGCGTATGGCTACACCTTC; cdr3_aa: CASSWAYGYTF; d_call: -; j_call: TRBJ1-2; v_call: TRBV11-2; clone_size: few
cdr3_nt: TGTGCCAGCAGCTTTACTGGCACCGGGGAGCTGTTTTTT; cdr3_aa: CASSFTGTGELFF; d_call: -; j_call: TRBJ2-2; v_call: TRBV7-2; clone_size: -
cdr3_nt: TGTGCCAGCAGTGACTTTTCGTCCTACGAGCAGTACTTC; cdr3_aa: CASSDFSSYEQYF; d_call: -; j_call: TRBJ2-7; v_call: TRBV6-4; clone_size: few
cdr3_nt: TGTGCCAGCAGCGTCCAGGGGGCAGCTAATGAAAAACTGTTTTTT; cdr3_aa: CASSVQGAANEKLFF; d_call: TRBD1; j_call: TRBJ1-4; v_call: TRBV11-2; clone_size: many